This TCR beta chain was observed in a study of blood T cell repertoires in COVID-19. Turning to the study itself: Specimens from acute and convalescent COVID-19 originated in the United States, Italy and Spain.

This CDR3 comprises 14 residues. The germline V gene encodes CDR1 MNHNY and CDR2 SVGAGI (reference sequence). The V and J ends lost 6 bases and 6 bases respectively, with 14 bases between them. In the authors' workflow: Amplification from reference gene primers served as the basis for estimated nucleated cell counts. The data were produced by immunoSEQ multiplex PCR, yet TCRdb's version contains in-frame clones alone and is incomplete. V and J calls and clone size come straight from that table; D and trimming were deduced from the DNA. The data contain tens of thousands of clones, approximately 87% of them seen just once; the ten biggest clones take up approximately 6.5%.

The rearrangement uses TRBV6-6 and TRBJ1-4; perhaps TRBD1 as D (6 bases). The origin of this receptor is a woman aged 55-69 years with COVID-19, enrolled during active disease. Material: peripheral blood. CDR3 in DNA: TGTGCCAGCAGCCCCAGGGGAGCGGATGAAAAACTGTTTTTT. Its translation is CASSPRGADEKLFF.